A selection of T cell receptor beta chains follows, all from one sample in a study of molecular identifiers for immune sequencing clone quantification. From the PCR reads, TCRdb called clonotypes with MiXCR, one entry per CDR3 protein. The data hold around 480,000 distinct CDR3 sequences, with over 20% observed a single time. The sample was naive CD8+ T cells from blood, with Jurkat cell RNA spiked in. Source of these receptors: a human donor in good health. Some libraries in this study had Jurkat cell RNA spiked in. The CDR3 runs from the conserved cysteine through the conserved F or W. Fields, in order: V gene, D gene, J gene, clone size, CDR3 protein, CDR3 DNA. The D gene is left open where the match is weak. Rows may omit the clone size; those that give it use once, few, many or a size class.

TRBV12-3/TRBV12-4	-	TRBJ1-5	few	CASSLSGDQPQHF	TGTGCCAGCAGTTTGTCCGGGGATCAGCCCCAGCATTTT
TRBV10-3	-	TRBJ2-7	-	CAISDLGGVSEQYF	TGTGCCATCAGTGATCTCGGCGGAGTAAGCGAGCAGTACTTC
TRBV7-8	TRBD2	TRBJ2-1	few	CASSQTSGGASSYNEQFF	TGTGCCAGCAGCCAAACTAGCGGGGGGGCCTCCTCCTACAATGAGCAGTTCTTC
TRBV3-1	-	TRBJ2-5	few	CASSHITGQETQYF	TGTGCCAGCAGCCACATCACCGGGCAAGAGACCCAGTACTTC
TRBV5-6	-	TRBJ2-6	many	CASSGVERAGWTGANVLTF	TGTGCCAGCAGCGGTGTGGAAAGGGCAGGGTGGACTGGGGCCAACGTCCTGACTTTC
TRBV6-5	-	TRBJ2-3	many	CASSYSMGGLADTQYF	TGTGCCAGCAGTTACTCGATGGGGGGCTTGGCAGATACGCAGTATTTT
TRBV20-1	TRBD2	TRBJ2-7	few	CSARDPETRTSGGSYEQYF	TGCAGTGCTAGAGATCCCGAGACCCGGACTAGCGGAGGTTCCTACGAGCAGTACTTC
TRBV25-1	-	TRBJ2-3	many	CASSETVDTQYF	TGTGCCAGCAGTGAAACAGTAGATACGCAGTATTTT
TRBV7-9	TRBD2	TRBJ2-1	many	CATGSGTSNEQFF	TGTGCCACCGGTTCCGGGACTAGCAATGAGCAGTTCTTC
TRBV7-2	TRBD1	TRBJ2-7	-	CASSLAGPGQGAYEQYF	TGTGCCAGCAGCTTAGCTGGACCGGGACAGGGGGCCTACGAGCAGTACTTC
TRBV7-9	-	TRBJ2-7	-	CASSSPPSRGASYGQYF	TGTGCCAGCAGCTCCCCCCCGTCCCGCGGGGCCTCCTACGGGCAGTACTTC
TRBV7-2	TRBD2	TRBJ2-3	-	CAGSTVAGWADTQYF	TGTGCCGGCAGCACCGTAGCGGGGTGGGCAGATACGCAGTATTTT
TRBV7-2	-	TRBJ1-1	many	CASSWGDITEAFF	TGTGCCAGCAGCTGGGGGGATATCACTGAAGCTTTCTTT
TRBV29-1	TRBD1	TRBJ1-1	many	CSVVGTGGMNTEAFF	TGCAGCGTTGTGGGGACAGGCGGAATGAACACTGAAGCTTTCTTT
TRBV28	-	TRBJ2-7	many	CASSAGTYEQYF	TGTGCCAGTAGTGCAGGGACCTACGAGCAGTACTTC
TRBV4-3	TRBD1	TRBJ1-1	few	CASSRTGRIDEAFF	TGCGCCAGCAGCCGGACAGGGAGAATAGATGAAGCTTTCTTT
TRBV2	TRBD1	TRBJ1-2	few	CASRHLTGGYGYGYTF	TGTGCCAGCAGACATCTTACAGGGGGCTATGGCTATGGCTACACCTTC
TRBV29-1	TRBD2	TRBJ2-3	-	CSARTLTSGGGTDTQYF	TGCAGCGCCAGAACGCTAACTAGCGGGGGGGGCACAGATACGCAGTATTTT
TRBV5-6	-	TRBJ2-3	many	CASSWGHYSTDTQYF	TGTGCCAGCAGCTGGGGACACTATAGCACAGATACGCAGTATTTT
TRBV20-1	TRBD2	TRBJ2-3	few	CSARVLAGPTDTQYF	TGCAGTGCTAGGGTACTAGCGGGGCCCACAGATACGCAGTATTTT
TRBV20-1	-	TRBJ1-2	few	CSATDRYRLNRYGYTF	TGCAGTGCTACCGACCGATATCGGTTGAACCGCTATGGCTACACCTTC
TRBV14	TRBD1	TRBJ1-1	many	CASSQEGDREAFF	TGTGCCAGCAGCCAAGAAGGGGACAGAGAAGCTTTCTTT
TRBV5-1	-	TRBJ2-7	-	CASSLEPGTSSYEQYF	TGCGCCAGCAGCTTGGAGCCCGGGACAAGCTCCTACGAGCAGTACTTC
TRBV5-3	-	TRBJ2-5	-	CASSLEQQKTQYF	TGTGCCAGCAGCCTTGAACAGCAAAAGACCCAGTACTTC
TRBV19	-	TRBJ1-5	few	CASRNGDTGSNQPQHF	TGTGCCAGTAGGAATGGGGACACTGGGAGCAATCAGCCCCAGCATTTT
TRBV7-9	TRBD2	TRBJ2-3	many	CASSSAGTSGRGTDTQYF	TGTGCCAGCAGCTCGGCCGGGACTAGCGGGAGGGGCACAGATACGCAGTATTTT
TRBV28	-	TRBJ1-1	many	CASSLTAGDTEAFF	TGTGCCAGCAGTTTAACGGCAGGGGACACTGAAGCTTTCTTT
TRBV5-1	TRBD1	TRBJ2-7	few	CASSRDRIYEQYF	TGCGCCAGCAGCCGGGACAGGATCTACGAGCAGTACTTC
TRBV27	TRBD1	TRBJ2-7	many	CASSLSQGAYYEQYF	TGTGCCAGCAGTTTATCGCAGGGGGCGTATTACGAGCAGTACTTC
TRBV6-1	TRBD1	TRBJ2-3	few	CASSDPGQYTDTQYF	TGTGCCAGCAGTGACCCGGGACAGTACACAGATACGCAGTATTTT
TRBV19	TRBD2	TRBJ2-1	few	CASSSGGAINEQFF	TGTGCCAGTAGTAGCGGGGGGGCCATCAATGAGCAGTTCTTC
TRBV6-5	-	TRBJ2-5	-	CASSYSGLRETQYF	TGTGCCAGCAGTTACTCGGGGCTTCGAGAGACCCAGTACTTC
TRBV28	-	TRBJ2-3	many	CASSSHPVPDTQYF	TGTGCCAGCAGCTCCCATCCAGTTCCAGATACGCAGTATTTT
TRBV9	-	TRBJ2-5	once	CANSVATQETQYF	TGTGCCAACAGCGTAGCGACACAAGAGACCCAGTACTTC
TRBV6-5	TRBD2	TRBJ2-7	few	CASSYSSGLAGGYEQYF	TGTGCCAGCAGTTACTCCTCGGGACTAGCGGGAGGTTACGAGCAGTACTTC
TRBV6-2/TRBV6-3	-	TRBJ1-1	-	CASTMGGTTEAFF	TGTGCCAGCACAATGGGGGGTACCACTGAAGCTTTCTTT
TRBV4-3	-	TRBJ1-1	-	CASSPRQANTEAFF	TGCGCCAGCAGCCCCAGACAGGCGAACACTGAAGCTTTCTTT
TRBV7-8	TRBD1	TRBJ1-2	few	CASSFTGTGVNYGYTF	TGTGCCAGCAGCTTTACCGGGACAGGGGTGAACTATGGCTACACCTTC
TRBV19	-	TRBJ2-7	few	CASSAGSGGAYEQYF	TGTGCCAGTAGTGCCGGCTCAGGGGGGGCCTACGAGCAGTACTTC
TRBV5-6	TRBD2	TRBJ2-7	-	CASSLAGGFLYEQYF	TGTGCCAGCAGCTTGGCCGGGGGGTTTTTGTACGAGCAGTACTTC
TRBV7-9	-	TRBJ2-3	few	CASIKKVDSRADTQYF	TGTGCCAGCATCAAGAAGGTGGACTCCCGAGCAGATACGCAGTATTTT
TRBV7-9	-	TRBJ1-1	few	CASSSSHRSMNTEAFF	TGTGCCAGCAGCTCGTCCCACAGGAGCATGAACACTGAAGCTTTCTTT
TRBV6-2/TRBV6-3	-	TRBJ1-5	many	CASSWGRGNQPQHF	TGTGCCAGCAGTTGGGGCCGAGGCAATCAGCCCCAGCATTTT
TRBV20-1	-	TRBJ2-3	-	CSAKDIPSTDTQYF	TGCAGTGCTAAGGACATCCCTAGCACAGATACGCAGTATTTT
TRBV27	TRBD1	TRBJ2-7	-	CAIGGPTGGNYEQYF	TGTGCCATCGGGGGTCCGACAGGGGGCAATTACGAGCAGTACTTC
TRBV7-9	-	TRBJ2-2	many	CASSPGTRDPNTGELFF	TGTGCCAGCAGCCCCGGGACTCGAGACCCGAACACCGGGGAGCTGTTTTTT
TRBV7-2	TRBD2	TRBJ2-3	many	CASSLAGASGGYTQYF	TGTGCCAGCAGCTTAGCCGGGGCTAGCGGGGGTTATACGCAGTATTTT
TRBV6-1	-	TRBJ2-7	few	CASSGPLSNEQYF	TGTGCCAGCAGCGGACCCCTTTCCAACGAGCAGTACTTC
TRBV6-2/TRBV6-3	-	TRBJ1-5	many	CASSLPGTGYQPQHF	TGTGCCAGCAGTCTCCCAGGGACGGGCTATCAGCCCCAGCATTTT
TRBV19	TRBD1	TRBJ2-2	-	CASSRLGGNTGELFF	TGTGCCAGTAGCCGGCTAGGGGGCAACACCGGGGAGCTGTTTTTT
TRBV15	TRBD1	TRBJ2-1	few	CATSTGQGRDEQFF	TGTGCCACCAGCACCGGACAGGGTAGGGATGAGCAGTTCTTC
TRBV28	TRBD2	TRBJ2-5	many	CASSWGGEETQYF	TGTGCCAGCAGCTGGGGGGGGGAAGAGACCCAGTACTTC